These 26 T cell receptor beta chains share one sample of origin, sequenced in a study of blood T cell repertoires in COVID-19. Produced via immunoSEQ multiplex PCR; TCRdb's table is partial and in-frame only. The top ten hold around 1.4% of the sample, which has hundreds of thousands of clones, around 87% seen once. Sequenced material: peripheral blood. These receptors were obtained from an older man with acute or convalescent COVID-19.

In this sample, this clone turned up a few times. The rearrangement uses TRBV4-3 and TRBJ2-7; TRBD2 matches at 11 bases. Germline lookup yields CDR1 LGHNA and CDR2 YSLEER. Trimming at V came to 1 base and at J to 2 bases, leaving 7 bases not matched to a gene. The CDR3 is made up of 17 amino acids. CDR3 amino acids: CASSQAVSGRVAYEQYF. The DNA for the CDR3 is TGCGCCAGCAGCCAAGCGGTTAGCGGGAGGGTGGCCTACGAGCAGTACTTC.

The chain couples TRBV7-2 to TRBJ1-3, with D tentatively TRBD1 (5 bases). Deletions cut 1 base from V and 2 bases from J, with 12 bases between. Germline CDR1 is SGHTA and CDR2 is FQGNSA. CDR3 length equals 16 residues. The CDR3 is CASSLGAGPPGNTIYF. The CDR3 DNA sequence: TGTGCCAGCAGCTTAGGGGCAGGGCCTCCTGGAAACACCATATATTTT.

The gene calls are TRBV6-1 and TRBJ1-2, with D tentatively TRBD1 (5 bases). Deletions cut 3 bases from V and 1 base from J, with 12 bases between. The CDR3 sequence is 15 residues long. Per germline, CDR1 MNHNS and CDR2 SASEGT. CDR3 DNA: TGTGCCAGCAGTGACCGCCCTGACAGTAACTATGGCTACACCTTC. It encodes CASSDRPDSNYGYTF.

The gene calls are TRBV7-8 and TRBJ1-1; D not resolved. V was cut by 10 bases and J by 0 bases, with 12 bases left in between. The CDR3 contains 13 residues. Germline values: CDR1 SGHVS, CDR2 FQNEAQ. CDR3 sequence: CATRVPMNTEAFF. The CDR3 DNA is TGTGCCACCCGCGTACCCATGAACACTGAAGCTTTCTTT.

The chain uses TRBV18 and TRBJ2-3; 8 bases are a match to TRBD2. Per germline, CDR1 KGHSH and CDR2 LQKENI. CDR3 length: 14 amino acids. The ends lost 6 bases at V and 10 bases at J; junction bases unmatched: 12. CDR3 coding DNA: TGTGCCAGCTCCAGCGGGGGATTAATACGTTCGCAGTATTTT. Its protein product is CASSSGGLIRSQYF.

The CDR3 sequence: CASSEGTGSYNSPLHF. CDR3 nucleotide sequence: TGCGCCAGCAGCGAAGGGACAGGGTCCTATAATTCACCCCTCCACTTT. This chain connects TRBV5-1 to TRBJ1-6; TRBD1 aligns across 9 bases. Trimming took 4 bases from V and 1 from J; bases not matched to a gene: 3. This CDR3 region has 16 residues. The germline V gene has CDR1 SGHRS and CDR2 YFSETQ.

The rearrangement uses TRBV7-9 and TRBJ1-2; maybe TRBD1 (6 bases). Germline V gene data show CDR1 as SEHNR and CDR2 as FQNEAQ (reference sequence). V was clipped by 5 bases and J by 4 bases, with 11 bases between them. The CDR3 runs 13 residues. The CDR3 loop reads CASSQDSFYGYTF. In nucleotides, the CDR3 is TGTGCCAGCAGCCAGGACAGTTTCTATGGCTACACCTTC. Full variable domain (rest looked up from reference TRBV7-9 and TRBJ1-2): DTGVSQNPRHKITKRGQNVTFRCDPISEHNRLYWYRQTLGQGPEFLTYFQNEAQLEKSRLLSDRFSAERPKGSFSTLEIQRTEQGDSAMYLCASSQDSFYGYTFGSGTRLTVV.

In DNA form, the CDR3 reads TGTGCCAGCAGCCGACTAGAACATCGTACAGATACGCAGTATTTT. The encoded protein is CASSRLEHRTDTQYF. The V gene is TRBV6-5, the J gene TRBJ2-3; tentative D call: TRBD2 (6 bases). Trimming took off 6 bases at V and 3 bases at J, with 16 bases between the two ends. There are 15 residues in the CDR3. Per the germline V gene, CDR1 is MNHEY and CDR2 is SVGAGI.

The V and J genes are TRBV19 and TRBJ1-2; 9 nucleotides align to TRBD1. CDR1 is LNHDA, CDR2 SQIVND, per germline (reference sequence). This CDR3 comprises 17 residues. The V and J ends lost 5 bases and 2 bases, in that order; junction bases with no gene match: 12. CDR3 region: CASSSPGQGFWNYGYTF. CDR3 nucleotide sequence: TGTGCCAGTAGTTCTCCGGGACAGGGCTTTTGGAACTATGGCTACACCTTC.

The chain links TRBV15 to TRBJ2-7; 7 bases match TRBD2. Germline values: CDR1 LNHNV, CDR2 YYDKDF (reference sequence). The CDR3 consists of 17 residues. The junction had 9 bases not matched to a gene; V was cut back by 0 bases and J by 1 base. CDR3 nucleotides: TGTGCCACCAGCAGAGACCGGACTAGGGGTGGATCCTACGAGCAGTACTTC. Residues: CATSRDRTRGGSYEQYF.

The CDR3 loop is CASSPSASSYEQYF. Written as DNA, the CDR3 is TGTGCCAGCAGTCCTAGCGCAAGCTCCTACGAGCAGTACTTC. The V gene is TRBV25-1, the J gene TRBJ2-7; maybe TRBD2 (6 bases). This CDR3 has 14 amino acids. CDR1 and CDR2 from the germline V gene are MGHDK and SYGVNS. The germline V and J ends were trimmed by 5 bases and 0 bases, with 11 bases remaining between them.

The gene calls are TRBV5-4 and TRBJ2-7; D is possibly TRBD2 (7 bases). Trimming pared 1 base from V and 2 bases from J, leaving 16 bases between. The germline V gene has CDR1 SGHNT and CDR2 YYREEE (reference sequence). The CDR3 covers 16 residues. CDR3 nucleotides: TGTGCCAGCAGCTTGTTCTCGGGGGGCGCAACCTACGAGCAGTACTTC. It encodes CASSLFSGGATYEQYF.

The chain has TRBV6-5 and TRBJ2-2, with 7 positions matching TRBD1. Germline CDR1 and CDR2: MNHEY and SVGAGI. This CDR3 region has 15 residues. V shed 6 bases and J 4 bases; nucleotides not matched to a gene: 8. Here the CDR3 DNA reads TGTGCCAGCAGCCGGAACAGGGGACGCACCGGGGAGCTGTTTTTT. Its translation is CASSRNRGRTGELFF.

The chain uses TRBV5-5 and TRBJ2-3; D gene ambiguous. The germline CDR1 and CDR2 sequences are SGHKS and YYEKEE (reference sequence). V gave up 2 bases and J gave up 6 bases, with 7 bases separating them. The CDR3 contains 12 residues. The CDR3 nucleotides are TGTGCCAGCAGCTTAGGCGGTGATACGCAGTATTTT. This translates into CASSLGGDTQYF.

The J gene is TRBJ1-1, the V gene TRBV2; D possibly corresponds to TRBD1 (5 bases). The V end lost 1 base, the J end lost 1 base, and 16 bases lay between the germline ends. This CDR3 is 17 amino acids long. Germline-derived CDR1 and CDR2 are SNHLY and FYNNEI. This CDR3 is CASSEGGGWGRNTEAFF. The CDR3 DNA follows: TGTGCCAGCAGTGAAGGGGGGGGTTGGGGACGGAACACTGAAGCTTTCTTT. Full variable domain (missing parts from reference TRBV2 and TRBJ1-1): EPEVTQTPSHQVTQMGQEVILRCVPISNHLYFYWYRQILGQKVEFLVSFYNNEISEKSEIFDDQFSVERPDGSNFTLKIRSTKLEDSAMYFCASSEGGGWGRNTEAFFGQGTRLTVV.

The chain links TRBV27 to TRBJ1-4, with 7 bases matching TRBD1. This CDR3 spans 15 amino acids. Germline assignment: CDR1 MNHEY and CDR2 SMNVEV (reference sequence). Germline trimming cut 7 bases from V and 0 bases from J; bases unmatched to any gene: 5. The CDR3 nucleotides read TGTGCCAGCATCCCCGGGACAGCAACTAATGAAAAACTGTTTTTT. Its protein product is CASIPGTATNEKLFF.

The chain couples TRBV5-8 to TRBJ2-7, with TRBD2 identical over 8 bases. CDR3 size: 13 residues. Losses at the gene ends were 4 bases for V and 3 bases for J; bases not matched to a gene: 3. Germline V CDR1 and CDR2: SGHTS, YDEGEE. The CDR3 DNA reads TGTGCCAGCAGCCGTAGCGGGGTCTACGAGCAGTACTTC. Amino acid sequence: CASSRSGVYEQYF.

The chain employs TRBV5-5 and TRBJ1-3; unclear D gene. This CDR3 region has 15 residues. Germline V gives CDR1 SGHKS, CDR2 YYEKEE (reference sequence). V lost 0 bases and J 0 bases, leaving 7 bases between the germline ends. The CDR3 protein is CASSLGRNSGNTIYF. In DNA form, the CDR3 reads TGTGCCAGCAGCTTGGGCAGGAACTCTGGAAACACCATATATTTT.

The V gene is TRBV7-2, the J gene TRBJ2-3; D ambiguous. V lost 0 bases to trimming and J lost 2 bases, with 9 bases between them. The CDR3 is made up of 15 amino acids. CDR1 is SGHTA and CDR2 is FQGNSA in the germline V gene. The DNA for the CDR3 is TGTGCCAGCAGCTTAGCGGTGGCTTACACAGATACGCAGTATTTT. This gives the protein CASSLAVAYTDTQYF.

The chain employs TRBV18 and TRBJ1-5; 10 bases are shared with TRBD1. Trimming removed 3 bases from V and 5 bases from J; junction bases left unmatched: 1. There are 14 residues in the CDR3. Germline-derived CDR1 and CDR2 are KGHSH and LQKENI. The DNA of the CDR3 is TGTGCCAGCTCACCGGGACAGGGGCATCAGCCCCAGCATTTT. Encoded protein: CASSPGQGHQPQHF.

The chain has TRBV6-6 and TRBJ2-7; possibly TRBD2 for D (5 bases). CDR3 length equals 14 residues. V was clipped by 2 bases and J by 6 bases, with 14 bases between them. Germline CDR1 reads MNHNY; CDR2 reads SVGAGI (reference sequence). The CDR3 nucleotides read TGTGCCAGCAGTTACGTGGTCCCGGGAACCGAGCAGTACTTC. This sequence encodes CASSYVVPGTEQYF.

V gene TRBV6-2 or TRBV6-3 combines with J gene TRBJ2-1; TRBD2 agrees at 9 bases. From germline, CDR1 is MNHEY and CDR2 SVGEGT. The CDR3 consists of 15 residues. J lost 7 bases, V lost 2 bases, and 6 bases had no gene match. CDR3 loop: CASSYAGGPWNEQFF. As DNA, the CDR3 is TGTGCCAGCAGTTACGCGGGAGGGCCTTGGAATGAGCAGTTCTTC.

The chain couples TRBV3-1 (or the pseudogene TRBV3-2) to TRBJ1-5, with TRBD1 matching over 8 bases. Germline V lookup: CDR1 LGHDT, CDR2 YNNKEL (reference sequence). This CDR3 region has 14 residues. J lost 6 bases, V lost 3 bases, and 4 bases had no gene match. The CDR3 reads CASSQTGVIQPQHF. The CDR3 DNA reads TGTGCCAGCAGCCAGACAGGGGTTATTCAGCCCCAGCATTTT.

The chain recombines TRBV4-3 with TRBJ2-6; 12 nucleotides line up with TRBD1. The V and J ends lost 3 bases and 2 bases, in that order; junction bases with no gene match: 5. The CDR3 extends over 18 amino acids. In germline, CDR1 is LGHNA, CDR2 YSLEER. CDR3 protein: CASSQTGTGGAGANVLTF. The CDR3 DNA sequence: TGCGCCAGCAGCCAGACCGGGACAGGGGGCGCTGGGGCCAACGTCCTGACTTTC.

The rearrangement uses TRBV5-1 and TRBJ2-1, with 9 bases identical to TRBD2. CDR1 and CDR2 (germline): SGHRS, YFSETQ. J was trimmed by 12 bases and V by 6 bases; bases with no gene match: 16. This CDR3 has 15 residues. The CDR3 DNA sequence: TGCGCCAGCAATACCGGGACTAGCTTAAACCCGTCGCAGTTCTTC. Translated, it gives CASNTGTSLNPSQFF.

The chain links TRBV28 to TRBJ1-5; D not resolved. Trimming took 5 bases from V and 0 from J, leaving 2 bases between them. Germline values: CDR1 MDHEN, CDR2 SYDVKM. The CDR3 runs to 12 residues. CDR3 in amino acids: CASSRSNQPQHF. The CDR3 region has the DNA TGTGCCAGCAGTCGTAGCAATCAGCCCCAGCATTTT. Full variable domain (missing parts from reference TRBV28 and TRBJ1-5): DVKVTQSSRYLVKRTGEKVFLECVQDMDHENMFWYRQDPGLGLRLIYFSYDVKMKEKGDIPEGYSVSREKKERFSLILESASTNQTSMYLCASSRSNQPQHFGDGTRLSIL.